This entry concerns a single T cell receptor (beta chain). The data were obtained in a study of CD8 T cells in Susac syndrome. An input of about 0.5 to 1 ug of RNA was subjected to reverse transcription using random hexamers. TCRdb called the immunoSEQ multiplex PCR reads again in MiXCR, with one record for every CDR3 protein. This sample yields 95,000 to 150,000 distinct CDR3 sequences, of which nearly 96% are seen a single time; about 0.13% belongs to the top ten. V was cut by 6 bases and J by 6 bases, with 17 bases left in between. Germline CDR1 is MNHEY and CDR2 is SVGAGI. The CDR3 has 14 residues.

The chain links TRBV6-5 to TRBJ1-2; D remains unclear. The source of this sequence is a human donor with Susac syndrome. The sample consisted of CD4+ T cells from PBMCs. The CDR3 DNA is TGTGCCAGCAGCCCCGTAGGTTACCGGGATGGCTACACCTTC. It codes for CASSPVGYRDGYTF.